The 27 T cell receptor beta chains given below trace back to one sample, sequenced in a study of OX40 agonist ivuxolimab in advanced cancers. Libraries were prepared by immunoSEQ multiplex PCR; TCRdb keeps only in-frame clonotypes and omits some of them. The sample shows around 61,000 clones, approximately 88% of them seen only once. Here the sequenced sample was CD4+ or CD8+ T cells sorted from blood, taken in a trial of the OX40 agonist ivuxolimab. Receptors originate from an adult with an advanced solid tumor such as melanoma, head and neck, liver or kidney cancer.

V and J are TRBV10-3 and TRBJ1-4; a possible D gene is TRBD1 (6 bases). The CDR3 contains 14 residues. CDR1 is ENHRY and CDR2 is SYGVKD in the germline V gene. V was shortened by 6 bases and J by 6 bases, with 14 bases between the two germline ends. The CDR3 is CAIRSTGQDEKLFF. In DNA form, the CDR3 reads TGTGCCATCAGGTCTACAGGGCAGGATGAAAAACTGTTTTTT.

CDR3 amino acids: CASPPSTGMNTEAFF. The CDR3 nucleotides read TGTGCCAGCCCACCCAGTACAGGGATGAACACTGAAGCTTTCTTT. J is TRBJ1-1 and V is TRBV28, with D perhaps TRBD1 (6 bases). Germline CDR1 MDHEN, CDR2 SYDVKM. The CDR3 sequence is 15 residues long. V gave up 8 bases and J gave up 0 bases, with 16 bases separating them.

The chain joins TRBV5-6 to TRBJ2-7; D unresolved. CDR1 and CDR2 from the germline V gene are SGHDT and YYEEEE. V was trimmed by 0 bases and J by 0 bases, leaving 4 bases between them. The CDR3 runs to 13 residues. CDR3 sequence reads: CASSLVGSYEQYF. Here the CDR3 DNA reads TGTGCCAGCAGCTTGGTTGGCTCCTACGAGCAGTACTTC.

V gene TRBV10-1 combines with J gene TRBJ2-2; D unresolved. In germline, CDR1 is WNHNN, CDR2 SYGVQD (reference sequence). The CDR3 is 12 amino acids. V was clipped by 5 bases and J by 4 bases, with 5 bases between them. CDR3 sequence reads: CASSPTTGELFF. CDR3 in DNA: TGCGCCAGCAGTCCTACCACCGGGGAGCTGTTTTTT.

The J gene is TRBJ1-1, the V gene TRBV19; TRBD1 aligns across 10 bases. CDR1 is LNHDA and CDR2 is SQIVND in the germline V gene (reference sequence). The CDR3 runs 15 residues. V lost 6 bases to trimming and J lost 0 bases; unmatched junction nucleotides: 4. The CDR3 sequence: CASREGQGMNTEAFF. In DNA form, the CDR3 reads TGTGCCAGTAGGGAGGGACAGGGGATGAACACTGAAGCTTTCTTT.

This clone appeared a few times. The rearrangement joins TRBV28 to TRBJ2-7, with 7 bases identical to TRBD1. Germline lookup yields CDR1 MDHEN and CDR2 SYDVKM. The CDR3 contains 14 residues. V shed 3 bases and J 4 bases; nucleotides not matched to a gene: 6. CDR3 sequence reads: CASSLKRGLYEQYF. Written as DNA, the CDR3 is TGTGCCAGCAGTTTGAAGAGGGGGCTGTACGAGCAGTACTTC.

This chain connects TRBV11-3 to TRBJ2-5; D is ambiguous. V shed 3 bases and J shed 5 bases, with 10 bases lying between them. In germline, CDR1 is SGHNT, CDR2 YENEEA. This CDR3 spans 13 amino acids. The CDR3 spells CASSFGMSETQYF. CDR3 in DNA: TGTGCCAGCAGCTTTGGTATGTCGGAGACCCAGTACTTC.

The J gene is TRBJ2-7, the V gene TRBV9, with TRBD2 matching 7 bases. Germline V CDR1 and CDR2: SGDLS, YYNGEE. This CDR3 spans 15 amino acids. Unmatched junction bases numbered 12, after V lost 4 bases and J lost 5 bases. The CDR3 loop reads CASSPNGGSFDEQYF. The CDR3 DNA sequence: TGTGCCAGCAGCCCCAATGGCGGGAGCTTCGACGAGCAGTACTTC.

The CDR3 reads CASSLGQNTQYF. The CDR3 DNA follows: TGCGCCAGCAGCTTGGGACAAAATACGCAGTATTTT. V gene TRBV5-1 combines with J gene TRBJ2-3; D unresolved. V was cut by 0 bases and J by 7 bases, with 6 bases left in between. Germline CDR1 and CDR2: SGHRS and YFSETQ. The CDR3 covers 12 residues.

The genes are TRBV5-4 and TRBJ1-3; D call uncertain. CDR3 length: 15 residues. V lost 2 bases, J lost 1 base, and 10 bases lay in between. From germline, CDR1 is SGHNT and CDR2 YYREEE (reference sequence). CDR3 sequence reads: CASSFGGQSGNTIYF. CDR3 coding DNA: TGTGCCAGCAGCTTCGGAGGGCAGTCTGGAAACACCATATATTTT. Full variable domain (remainder filled in from reference TRBV5-4 and TRBJ1-3): ETGVTQSPTHLIKTRGQQVTLRCSSQSGHNTVSWYQQALGQGPQFIFQYYREEENGRGNFPPRFSGLQFPNYSSELNVNALELDDSALYLCASSFGGQSGNTIYFGEGSWLTVV.

The chain links TRBV5-4 to TRBJ1-2, with D perhaps matching TRBD1 (5 bases). Trimming took off 2 bases at V and 4 bases at J, with 9 bases between the two ends. This CDR3 spans 13 amino acids. Per germline, CDR1 SGHNT and CDR2 YYREEE (reference sequence). CDR3 DNA: TGTGCCAGCAGCTTACAGGAAATCTATGGCTACACCTTC. This gives the protein CASSLQEIYGYTF.

The V and J genes are TRBV6-6 and TRBJ2-4; perhaps TRBD1 as D (5 bases). CDR1 is MNHNY and CDR2 is SVGAGI in the germline V gene (reference sequence). The V and J ends lost 5 bases and 4 bases respectively, with 9 bases between them. This CDR3 has 13 residues. In nucleotides, the CDR3 is TGTGCCAGCAGTGGTCAGGGAAAAAACATTCAGTACTTC. Protein product: CASSGQGKNIQYF.

By share of the sample, this clone is medium-sized. The chain has TRBV29-1 and TRBJ2-7; 8 bases align to TRBD2. Germline values: CDR1 SQVTM, CDR2 ANQGSEA. This CDR3 contains 15 residues. V dropped 7 bases and J dropped 5; count of bases not matched to a gene: 16. The CDR3 region is CSGQTSAPLGNEQYF. In DNA, the CDR3 is TGCAGCGGTCAGACTAGCGCACCATTAGGGAACGAGCAGTACTTC.

This clone was recorded only once. The chain links TRBV5-1 to TRBJ1-2, with TRBD1 matching 7 bases. CDR3 length: 15 residues. V trimming: 0 bases; J trimming: 4 bases; junction bases outside the gene matches: 6. The germline V gene has CDR1 SGHRS and CDR2 YFSETQ. CDR3 nucleotide sequence: TGCGCCAGCAGCTTGGAGGGGGCGGAGGGCTATGGCTACACCTTC. It codes for CASSLEGAEGYGYTF.

J is TRBJ2-4 and V is TRBV5-4, with 7 bases fitting TRBD1. The CDR3 loop spans 17 amino acids. After removal of 4 bases from V and 2 bases from J, the junction contained 12 bases not matched to a gene. Germline V gene data show CDR1 as SGHNT and CDR2 as YYREEE (reference sequence). The DNA for the CDR3 is TGTGCCAGCAGCACAACACAGGGGCCCTTCTCCAAAAACATTCAGTACTTC. Residues: CASSTTQGPFSKNIQYF.

The chain joins TRBV7-2 to TRBJ2-7; the match to TRBD2 covers 9 bases. Germline V CDR1 and CDR2: SGHTA, FQGNSA. The CDR3 totals 14 residues. J was trimmed by 11 bases and V by 1 base; bases with no gene match: 9. The CDR3: CASSLEPAGGLEYF. The CDR3 DNA follows: TGTGCCAGCAGCTTAGAGCCAGCGGGGGGCCTCGAGTACTTC.

The rearrangement links TRBV14 to TRBJ2-3, with TRBD2 matching over 9 bases. The germline V gene has CDR1 SGHDN and CDR2 FVKESK. Losses at the gene ends were 4 bases for V and 4 bases for J; bases not matched to a gene: 15. There are 18 residues in the CDR3. CDR3 region: CASSPRGSGGLAADTQYF. As DNA, the CDR3 is TGTGCCAGCAGCCCCCGGGGTAGCGGGGGTCTAGCAGCAGATACGCAGTATTTT.

CDR3 protein: CASSIPGGTNYEQYF. CDR3 nucleotide sequence: TGTGCCAGTAGTATTCCGGGAGGAACGAACTACGAGCAGTACTTC. The V gene is TRBV19, the J gene TRBJ2-7; 7 bases are shared with TRBD2. Per germline, CDR1 LNHDA and CDR2 SQIVND (reference sequence). Trimming at V came to 3 bases and at J to 3 bases, leaving 8 bases not matched to a gene. The CDR3 is made up of 15 amino acids. The variable domain in full, completed from reference TRBV19 and TRBJ2-7, reads DGGITQSPKYLFRKEGQNVTLSCEQNLNHDAMYWYRQDPGQGLRLIYYSQIVNDFQKGDIAEGYSVSREKKESFPLTVTSAQKNPTAFYLCASSIPGGTNYEQYFGPGTRLTVT.

This clone was observed once. This rearrangement joins TRBV11-2 to TRBJ1-4; D call uncertain. The CDR3 is 16 residues long. Trimming removed 5 bases from V and 7 bases from J, with 20 bases in between. Germline values: CDR1 SGHAT, CDR2 FQNNGV. The CDR3 reads CASSPYDTSGTEKLFF. The CDR3 DNA reads as TGTGCCAGCAGCCCCTACGACACGTCCGGAACTGAAAAACTGTTTTTT.

This rearrangement joins TRBV6-5 to TRBJ2-1, with 7 nucleotides matching TRBD1. Looked up from germline, CDR1 is MNHEY and CDR2 is SVGAGI. The CDR3 contains 12 residues. With V trimmed by 5 bases and J by 10 bases, 5 bases remained unmatched. The CDR3 bases are TGTGCCAGCAGTACGACAGGGAGCGAGCAGTTCTTC. Its protein is CASSTTGSEQFF.

The CDR3 DNA sequence: TGTGCCAGCAGCCCTCTAGCGGCCTACGAGCAGTACTTC. Its translation is CASSPLAAYEQYF. V gene TRBV2 combines with J gene TRBJ2-7; 7 positions match TRBD2. Per the germline V gene, CDR1 is SNHLY and CDR2 is FYNNEI. This CDR3 has 13 amino acids. The J segment lost 2 bases and the V segment lost 6 bases, leaving 4 bases of the junction unmatched. The entire variable domain, with the rest obtained from reference TRBV2 and TRBJ2-7, is as follows: EPEVTQTPSHQVTQMGQEVILRCVPISNHLYFYWYRQILGQKVEFLVSFYNNEISEKSEIFDDQFSVERPDGSNFTLKIRSTKLEDSAMYFCASSPLAAYEQYFGPGTRLTVT.

This clone was seen just once. The chain uses TRBV5-4 and TRBJ2-7; no definite D call. V dropped 2 bases and J dropped 4 bases, with 7 bases sitting between them. The CDR3 spans 12 residues. Germline-derived CDR1 and CDR2 are SGHNT and YYREEE (reference sequence). Here the CDR3 reads CASSFKGYEQYF. The CDR3 nucleotides read TGTGCCAGCAGCTTTAAAGGTTACGAGCAGTACTTC.

The V call is TRBV7-2, the J call TRBJ1-3; 7 bases match TRBD1. The CDR3 has 17 amino acids. V dropped 0 bases and J dropped 0; count of bases not matched to a gene: 5. Germline V gene data show CDR1 as SGHTA and CDR2 as FQGNSA. CDR3 nucleotide sequence: TGTGCCAGCAGCTTAGCCCCCGGGACAGTCTCTGGAAACACCATATATTTT. Protein product: CASSLAPGTVSGNTIYF.

V and J are TRBV6-1 and TRBJ2-7; D gene ambiguous. This CDR3 region has 18 residues. CDR1 and CDR2 (germline): MNHNS, SASEGT. The V gene lost 0 bases and the J gene lost 1 base, with 19 bases spanning the gap. The CDR3 here is CASSEASYGLTKSYEQYF. CDR3 bases: TGTGCCAGCAGTGAAGCGTCTTATGGTCTTACTAAGTCCTACGAGCAGTACTTC.

J is TRBJ2-7 and V is TRBV7-9; 7 bases line up with TRBD1. The CDR3 contains 11 residues. J lost 5 bases, V lost 5 bases, and 0 bases had no gene match. The germline V gene encodes CDR1 SEHNR and CDR2 FQNEAQ (reference sequence). CDR3 sequence: CASSTGDEQYF. CDR3 nucleotides: TGTGCCAGCAGCACAGGGGACGAGCAGTACTTC.

The rearrangement links TRBV7-2 to TRBJ1-5; tentatively, D is TRBD1 (5 bases). Germline-derived CDR1 and CDR2 are SGHTA and FQGNSA. The CDR3 has 15 amino acids. With 2 bases removed from V and 1 base from J, the gap between germline ends came to 9 bases. The CDR3 nucleotides read TGTGCCAGCAGCTTACAGGGAATGAGCAATCAGCCCCAGCATTTT. It specifies CASSLQGMSNQPQHF.

The chain joins TRBV7-9 to TRBJ2-5, with no clear D. Germline V gene sequence: CDR1 SEHNR, CDR2 FQNEAQ (reference sequence). V dropped 5 bases and J dropped 4 bases, with 8 bases sitting between them. The CDR3 has 12 amino acids. CDR3 amino acids: CASSPARETQYF. The DNA of the CDR3 is TGTGCCAGCAGCCCAGCCAGAGAGACCCAGTACTTC.